This TCR beta chain was documented in a study of cytomegalovirus exposure and HLA in healthy donors. Per germline, CDR1 SNHLY and CDR2 FYNNEI. V trimming: 6 bases; J trimming: 6 bases; junction bases outside the gene matches: 8. The CDR3 sequence is 13 residues long. This PCR relied on a set of 60 Vbeta primers and 13 Jbeta primers. Study processing details: Later analysis identified roughly 84 million unique TCR beta chains, about 10 million shared. Measured with immunoSEQ multiplex PCR; TCRdb has only the in-frame clones, and not every one. V and J calls plus clone size are reproduced from that table; the DNA served to infer D and trimming. The sample shows approximately 200,000 clones, 65% to 90% of them seen only once. Regarding this clone: Its target is not known.

Study-wide findings and caveats: Indistinguishable V segments, including TRBV6-2 and TRBV6-3, were excluded.

Sequenced input: PBMCs. The TCR originated in a girl under 18 in good health and CMV-seronegative. V is TRBV2 and J is TRBJ2-7; 7 bases match TRBD1. The CDR3 here is CASSRTGLSEQYF. In DNA form, the CDR3 reads TGTGCCAGCAGCCGGACAGGACTCTCCGAGCAGTACTTC.